The 17 T cell receptor beta chains presented below share a single source sample, sequenced in a study of cytomegalovirus exposure and HLA in healthy donors. The PCR ran on 60 Vbeta and 13 Jbeta primers. Method: immunoSEQ multiplex PCR; TCRdb's copy keeps in-frame clones and lacks some. The repertoire consists of about 160,000 clones, with approximately 88% occurring once and the leading ten covering more than 1.5%. Sequenced: PBMCs. Source of these receptors: a woman aged 18-30 years in good health and CMV-seronegative.

This clone appeared a single time. This chain connects TRBV19 to TRBJ1-2; 11 nucleotides align to TRBD1. CDR1 is LNHDA, CDR2 SQIVND, per germline (reference sequence). CDR3 size: 15 residues. Trimming removed 3 bases from V and 7 bases from J; junction bases left unmatched: 7. The CDR3 region has the DNA TGTGCCAGTAGTATCCAATTGGGGACAGGGGGTGGCTACACCTTC. As protein: CASSIQLGTGGGYTF. Complete variable domain (other parts from reference TRBV19 and TRBJ1-2): DGGITQSPKYLFRKEGQNVTLSCEQNLNHDAMYWYRQDPGQGLRLIYYSQIVNDFQKGDIAEGYSVSREKKESFPLTVTSAQKNPTAFYLCASSIQLGTGGGYTFGSGTRLTVV.

The chain recombines TRBV6-6 with TRBJ1-5; 9 nucleotides match TRBD1. The CDR3 extends over 16 amino acids. Losses at the gene ends were 6 bases for V and 1 base for J; bases not matched to a gene: 7. Germline V gene sequence: CDR1 MNHNY, CDR2 SVGAGI (reference sequence). The CDR3: CASSPGTGTSNQPQHF. In nucleotides, the CDR3 is TGTGCCAGCAGCCCCGGGACAGGGACGAGCAATCAGCCCCAGCATTTT.

V gene TRBV11-2 combines with J gene TRBJ2-7, with 7 nucleotides matching TRBD1. Germline CDR1 is SGHAT and CDR2 is FQNNGV. The CDR3 has 15 amino acids. V lost 5 bases to trimming and J lost 3 bases; unmatched junction nucleotides: 10. The CDR3 sequence is CASSRTGRLDYEQYF. In DNA, the CDR3 is TGTGCCAGCAGCCGGACAGGCCGATTGGACTACGAGCAGTACTTC.

The chain carries TRBV5-1 and TRBJ2-1; TRBD2 matches at 10 bases. CDR3 length: 15 residues. The junction had 6 bases not matched to a gene; V was cut back by 3 bases and J by 6 bases. CDR1 is SGHRS and CDR2 is YFSETQ in the germline V gene. The DNA of the CDR3 is TGCGCCAGCAGCTCAACTAGCGGGGCCCCCAATGAGCAGTTCTTC. It specifies CASSSTSGAPNEQFF. The full variable domain, completed using reference TRBV5-1 and TRBJ2-1, is KAGVTQTPRYLIKTRGQQVTLSCSPISGHRSVSWYQQTPGQGLQFLFEYFSETQRNKGNFPGRFSGRQFSNSRSEMNVSTLELGDSALYLCASSSTSGAPNEQFFGPGTRLTVL.

The V call is TRBV5-1, the J call TRBJ2-1; 12 bases line up with TRBD2. V lost 5 bases, J lost 8 bases, and 8 bases stayed unmatched. Germline V gives CDR1 SGHRS, CDR2 YFSETQ. CDR3 length: 15 amino acids. The CDR3 bases are TGCGCCAGCAGTCTAGCGGGGGGGTCCCTAGATGAGCAGTTCTTC. Protein: CASSLAGGSLDEQFF.

The chain uses TRBV4-2 and TRBJ2-3, with TRBD1 matching 7 bases. This CDR3 comprises 18 residues. Trimming cost V 4 bases and J 3 bases; bases outside gene matches: 16. Germline CDR1 LGHNA, CDR2 YNFKEQ. CDR3 residues: CASSLQDIGPGGTDTQYF. The CDR3 coding sequence is TGTGCCAGCAGCCTGCAAGATATTGGGCCAGGGGGTACAGATACGCAGTATTTT.

This chain uses TRBV19 with TRBJ1-3; D ambiguous. Trimming removed 8 bases at V and 0 bases at J, with 11 bases between. CDR1 is LNHDA and CDR2 is SQIVND in the germline V gene (reference sequence). CDR3 length equals 14 residues. This CDR3 is CASRGPHSGNTIYF. The CDR3 nucleotides read TGTGCCAGTCGCGGGCCGCACTCTGGAAACACCATATATTTT. The variable domain in full, completed from reference TRBV19 and TRBJ1-3, reads DGGITQSPKYLFRKEGQNVTLSCEQNLNHDAMYWYRQDPGQGLRLIYYSQIVNDFQKGDIAEGYSVSREKKESFPLTVTSAQKNPTAFYLCASRGPHSGNTIYFGEGSWLTVV.

The chain carries TRBV5-4 and TRBJ1-2, with D maybe TRBD1 (5 bases). CDR3 length equals 14 residues. V shed 0 bases and J shed 3 bases, with 9 bases lying between them. Germline CDR1 reads SGHNT; CDR2 reads YYREEE (reference sequence). For the CDR3, the DNA is TGTGCCAGCAGCTTGGACAGGCTGGACTATGGCTACACCTTC. It translates to CASSLDRLDYGYTF.

The rearrangement uses TRBV7-8 and TRBJ1-1; tentative D call: TRBD1 (5 bases). The CDR3 runs 18 residues. Deletions cut 10 bases from V and 0 bases from J, with 27 bases between. Germline-derived CDR1 and CDR2 are SGHVS and FQNEAQ. The CDR3 loop is CANHPLRQGDFMNTEAFF. The CDR3 bases are TGTGCCAACCACCCTTTACGGCAGGGCGACTTCATGAACACTGAAGCTTTCTTT. The full variable domain, with the rest looked up from reference TRBV7-8 and TRBJ1-1, is GAGVSQSPRYKVAKRGQDVALRCDPISGHVSLFWYQQALGQGPEFLTYFQNEAQLDKSGLPSDRFFAERPEGSVSTLKIQRTQQEDSAVYLCANHPLRQGDFMNTEAFFGQGTRLTVV.

This chain links TRBV28 with TRBJ1-2, with 7 positions matching TRBD1. The CDR3 runs to 14 residues. Germline CDR1 MDHEN, CDR2 SYDVKM. J gave up 4 bases and V 6 bases, and 8 bases lay outside the gene matches. The CDR3 bases are TGTGCCAGCAGGGGGGGACAGCTACCCTATGGCTACACCTTC. As protein: CASRGGQLPYGYTF.

The chain couples TRBV6-5 to TRBJ1-1; D perhaps matches TRBD1 (5 bases). CDR3 size: 14 residues. Germline V gene lookup returns CDR1 MNHEY and CDR2 SVGAGI. V was cut by 6 bases and J by 4 bases, with 15 bases left in between. The DNA of the CDR3 is TGTGCCAGCAGCACCAGGGAATTTGTCACTGAAGCTTTCTTT. This sequence encodes CASSTREFVTEAFF.

The chain uses TRBV4-2 and TRBJ1-4; D is perhaps TRBD1 (6 bases). This CDR3 region has 18 residues. The V gene lost 4 bases and the J gene lost 4 bases, with 22 bases spanning the gap. Germline V gives CDR1 LGHNA, CDR2 YNFKEQ. Here the CDR3 DNA reads TGTGCCAGCAGCCTCCGTGGGACACAGGGTAGGGTTAATGAAAAACTGTTTTTT. Its protein product is CASSLRGTQGRVNEKLFF.

The chain couples TRBV10-3 to TRBJ1-5; D ambiguous. The CDR3 has 15 amino acids. The V gene's germline CDR1 is ENHRY and CDR2 SYGVKD. V shed 4 bases and J shed 5 bases, with 15 bases lying between them. For the CDR3, the DNA is TGTGCCATCAGTGCGGCAGGCTCGCGTTATCAGCCCCAGCATTTT. Its protein product is CAISAAGSRYQPQHF.

This clone was seen a single time. V usage is TRBV5-6 and J usage is TRBJ1-4; D is possibly TRBD1 (6 bases). This CDR3 is built from 16 residues. Trimming shortened V by 0 bases and J by 5 bases, and 14 bases separated the two germline ends. Germline V gene data show CDR1 as SGHDT and CDR2 as YYEEEE. The DNA for the CDR3 is TGTGCCAGCAGCTTGGCGGAGGCAGGGGTGAATGAAAAACTGTTTTTT. Encoded protein: CASSLAEAGVNEKLFF.

This chain joins TRBV2 and TRBJ2-3; no firm D call. CDR1 SNHLY and CDR2 FYNNEI come from the germline V gene. The CDR3 contains 12 residues. V lost 5 bases, J lost 1 base, and 4 bases lay in between. The CDR3 DNA sequence: TGTGCCAGCAGTCGGGGCACAGATACGCAGTATTTT. This sequence encodes CASSRGTDTQYF.

This chain uses TRBV28 with TRBJ1-2; unclear D gene. This CDR3 comprises 14 residues. The V end lost 6 bases, the J end lost 7 bases, and 18 bases lay between the germline ends. Germline V CDR1 and CDR2: MDHEN, SYDVKM. The CDR3: CASRSGNRGTGYTF. The CDR3 region has the DNA TGTGCCAGCAGGAGCGGTAATCGAGGAACTGGCTACACCTTC.

The CDR3 loop is CASSPSASAGNTIYF. The CDR3, as DNA: TGTGCCAGCTCACCCTCGGCTAGCGCTGGAAACACCATATATTTT. V gene TRBV18 combines with J gene TRBJ1-3; the D is unclear. The V end was cut by 3 bases, the J end by 2 bases, with 11 bases between. Germline V CDR1 and CDR2: KGHSH, LQKENI. This CDR3 region has 15 residues.